This TCR beta chain was profiled in a study of glioma-infiltrating T cells. The CDR3 spans 13 residues. Germline V gene sequence: CDR1 MDHEN, CDR2 SYDVKM. V was clipped by 11 bases and J by 3 bases, with 17 bases between them. Using RNA template, CDR3s of TCR alpha and beta were amplified with iRepertoire arm-PCR. Each CDR3 protein gets one entry after TCRdb re-called the multiplex PCR reads with MiXCR. The data contain fewer than 500,000 distinct CDR3 sequences, around 45% of them singletons. This rearrangement joins TRBV28 to TRBJ2-7; possible D gene TRBD1, 5 bases. The sequence was obtained from a human donor with low-grade glioma or glioblastoma, undergoing nonglioma brain surgery, or in good health (not recorded which). The source material was glioma tissue, nonneoplastic brain tissue, or PBMCs (not recorded which). This chain's CDR3 is CAAMEGVDYEQYF. The CDR3 DNA follows: TGTGCCGCCATGGAAGGGGTGGACTACGAGCAGTACTTC. The variable domain in full, completed from reference TRBV28 and TRBJ2-7, reads DVKVTQSSRYLVKRTGEKVFLECVQDMDHENMFWYRQDPGLGLRLIYFSYDVKMKEKGDIPEGYSVSREKKERFSLILESASTNQTSMYLCAAMEGVDYEQYFGPGTRLTVT.